Below, 23 T cell receptor beta chains from the same sample are listed, as sequenced in a study of CD8 T cells in ankylosing spondylitis. TCRdb processed the 5' RACE reads anew with MiXCR; each CDR3 protein has one entry. The sample lists 250,000 to 400,000 distinct CDR3 sequences, 11% occurring once. Sequences were obtained from blood, either unsorted or a sorted T cell fraction (not recorded which). The receptors come from a female donor with ankylosing spondylitis or in good health (not recorded which).

The V gene is TRBV27, the J gene TRBJ2-3; D unresolved. Trimming left V 5 bases short and J 1 base short, with 7 bases between. The CDR3 sequence is 13 residues long. The germline V gene has CDR1 MNHEY and CDR2 SMNVEV (reference sequence). The CDR3 protein is CASSRMGTDTQYF. As DNA, the CDR3 is TGTGCCAGCAGTCGGATGGGCACAGATACGCAGTATTTT.

This clonotype has ten or more counts. V usage is TRBV28 and J usage is TRBJ2-7, with TRBD1 identical over 9 bases. Germline-derived CDR1 and CDR2 are MDHEN and SYDVKM. The CDR3 is 14 residues long. With V trimmed by 5 bases and J by 4 bases, 6 bases remained unmatched. The CDR3 reads CASSRGTGLYEQYF. The DNA of the CDR3 is TGTGCCAGCAGTAGGGGGACAGGGTTATACGAGCAGTACTTC. The complete variable domain, with remaining parts taken from reference TRBV28 and TRBJ2-7, reads DVKVTQSSRYLVKRTGEKVFLECVQDMDHENMFWYRQDPGLGLRLIYFSYDVKMKEKGDIPEGYSVSREKKERFSLILESASTNQTSMYLCASSRGTGLYEQYFGPGTRLTVT.

This clonotype was seen ten or more times. The V and J genes are TRBV20-1 and TRBJ2-3; no firm D call. This CDR3 spans 11 amino acids. V lost 5 bases and J lost 4, with 7 bases in between. Germline V gene sequence: CDR1 DFQATT, CDR2 SNEGSKA (reference sequence). In DNA form, the CDR3 reads TGCAGTGCTGGAAGGGCAGATACGCAGTATTTT. As protein: CSAGRADTQYF.

This clonotype was picked up many times. The chain combines TRBV12-3 or TRBV12-4 with TRBJ2-1, with a tentative D call TRBD1 (5 bases). The V and J ends lost 7 bases and 8 bases respectively, with 18 bases between them. The CDR3 length is 14 residues. The CDR3 coding sequence is TGTGCCAGCACCCGAAGGGGTCTGGGGCATGAGCAGTTCTTC. Translated: CASTRRGLGHEQFF.

This clonotype was recorded at least ten times. This chain uses TRBV7-2 with TRBJ2-3; no firm D call. The CDR3 sequence is 14 residues long. CDR1 is SGHTA and CDR2 is FQGNSA in the germline V gene. The V and J ends lost 4 bases and 11 bases respectively, with 19 bases between them. The CDR3 DNA sequence: TGTGCCAGCAGCTATGAAAAGGCAGTCGGACGGCAGTATTTT. Amino acids: CASSYEKAVGRQYF.

This clonotype was counted between two and nine times. The chain is built from TRBV12-3 or TRBV12-4 and TRBJ1-1; D is ambiguous. V lost 6 bases, J lost 1 base, and 15 bases lay in between. The CDR3 is 15 amino acids. CDR3 sequence (DNA): TGTGCCAGCAGGAACCCTCGACGAGGGAACACTGAAGCTTTCTTT. This translates into CASRNPRRGNTEAFF.

Many counts were recorded for this clonotype. This chain uses TRBV5-6 with TRBJ1-1; TRBD1 matches 7 bases. This CDR3 has 14 amino acids. With 4 bases clipped from V and 3 bases from J, the junction kept 6 bases outside the gene matches. In germline, CDR1 is SGHDT, CDR2 YYEEEE. The CDR3 spells CASSTFDRDTEAFF. The CDR3 DNA follows: TGTGCCAGCAGCACGTTCGACAGGGACACTGAAGCTTTCTTT. The full variable domain, in which reference TRBV5-6 and TRBJ1-1 provide the parts outside the CDR3, is DAGVTQSPTHLIKTRGQQVTLRCSPKSGHDTVSWYQQALGQGPQFIFQYYEEEERQRGNFPDRFSGHQFPNYSSELNVNALLLGDSALYLCASSTFDRDTEAFFGQGTRLTVV.

This clonotype was counted between two and nine times. The V gene is TRBV7-9, the J gene TRBJ1-1, with D unresolved. Germline V gene sequence: CDR1 SEHNR, CDR2 FQNEAQ (reference sequence). The CDR3 runs to 13 residues. Trimming pared 11 bases from V and 6 bases from J, leaving 19 bases between. This chain's CDR3 is CAAGMAAGPEAFF. CDR3 DNA: TGTGCCGCCGGTATGGCGGCGGGCCCTGAAGCTTTCTTT.

There are many counts of this clonotype. The genes are TRBV20-1 and TRBJ2-7; D is ambiguous. The V gene lost 6 bases and the J gene lost 3 bases, with 15 bases spanning the gap. Germline CDR1 DFQATT, CDR2 SNEGSKA (reference sequence). The length of the CDR3 is 13 residues. CDR3 DNA: TGCAGTGCCCACTCGACTCTTCGCTACGAGCAGTACTTC. Its protein product is CSAHSTLRYEQYF.

This clonotype was observed many times. The chain uses TRBV20-1 and TRBJ1-5; D gene unclear. The CDR3 loop spans 13 amino acids. V was cut by 3 bases and J by 0 bases, with 6 bases left in between. In germline, CDR1 is DFQATT, CDR2 SNEGSKA (reference sequence). CDR3 region: CSARDFSNQPQHF. The DNA of the CDR3 is TGCAGTGCTAGGGACTTTAGCAATCAGCCCCAGCATTTT.

The table lists this clonotype with a few counts. The chain employs TRBV5-1 and TRBJ2-5; D is perhaps TRBD2 (6 bases). Germline V CDR1 and CDR2: SGHRS, YFSETQ. The CDR3 length is 13 residues. Trimming removed 7 bases from V and 2 bases from J, with 12 bases in between. CDR3 loop: CASQLGGQETQYF. The CDR3 DNA reads as TGCGCCAGCCAATTGGGGGGTCAAGAGACCCAGTACTTC.

This clonotype came up many times. The chain carries TRBV6-5 and TRBJ1-4, with unresolved D. The CDR3 sequence is 17 residues long. CDR1 MNHEY and CDR2 SVGAGI come from the germline V gene. V dropped 0 bases and J dropped 0 bases, with 11 bases sitting between them. The CDR3 reads CASSYSYSHSTNEKLFF. The CDR3 region has the DNA TGTGCCAGCAGTTACTCATACAGCCATTCAACTAATGAAAAACTGTTTTTT.

This clonotype showed up many times. The chain is built from TRBV5-6 and TRBJ2-1; 13 bases map to TRBD2. J gave up 7 bases and V 4 bases, and 2 bases lay outside the gene matches. The CDR3 has 14 residues. CDR1 SGHDT and CDR2 YYEEEE come from the germline V gene. Here the CDR3 DNA reads TGTGCCAGCAGCGAGGGACTAGCGGGAAATGAGCAGTTCTTC. It codes for CASSEGLAGNEQFF.

V and J are TRBV27 and TRBJ2-1; TRBD2 agrees at 10 bases. The CDR3 consists of 17 residues. Germline values: CDR1 MNHEY, CDR2 SMNVEV (reference sequence). Trimming cost V 4 bases and J 1 base; bases outside gene matches: 7. CDR3 nucleotide sequence: TGTGCCAGCAGTTCCCCAAGGACTAGCGGATCCTACAATGAGCAGTTCTTC. Protein sequence: CASSSPRTSGSYNEQFF.

This clonotype came up many times. The rearrangement links TRBV5-5 to TRBJ2-3, with D perhaps matching TRBD2 (5 bases). With 0 bases removed from V and 6 bases from J, the gap between germline ends came to 14 bases. The CDR3 has 15 residues. Germline lookup yields CDR1 SGHKS and CDR2 YYEKEE (reference sequence). The CDR3 DNA sequence: TGTGCCAGCAGCTTGGGGACCGGGATGTTGGATACGCAGTATTTT. This codes for CASSLGTGMLDTQYF.

V gene TRBV5-5 combines with J gene TRBJ2-6; 10 bases fit TRBD1. Germline V lookup: CDR1 SGHKS, CDR2 YYEKEE (reference sequence). J gave up 1 base and V 3 bases, and 4 bases lay outside the gene matches. The CDR3 totals 17 residues. The CDR3 DNA is TGTGCCAGCAGCTGGGACAGGGGAGGTTCTGGGGCCAACGTCCTGACTTTC. This encodes CASSWDRGGSGANVLTF.

This clonotype was picked up many times. The chain employs TRBV27 and TRBJ1-5; D unresolved. This CDR3 has 15 amino acids. CDR1 is MNHEY and CDR2 is SMNVEV in the germline V gene (reference sequence). V gave up 0 bases and J gave up 2 bases, with 8 bases separating them. The CDR3 region has the DNA TGTGCCAGCAGTTTATCGTTACTCCGCAATCAGCCCCAGCATTTT. This encodes CASSLSLLRNQPQHF.

This clonotype appeared many times. The rearrangement uses TRBV7-8 and TRBJ2-1; D is uncertain. CDR3 length: 15 amino acids. V lost 3 bases, J lost 2 bases, and 11 bases lay in between. Per germline, CDR1 SGHVS and CDR2 FQNEAQ. Written as DNA, the CDR3 is TGTGCCAGCAGCTTTGACGATGTAACCTACAATGAGCAGTTCTTC. It is translated as CASSFDDVTYNEQFF.

The rearrangement uses TRBV5-1 and TRBJ1-1, with D perhaps matching TRBD1 (5 bases). V gave up 0 bases and J gave up 1 base, with 10 bases separating them. The germline V gene encodes CDR1 SGHRS and CDR2 YFSETQ. The CDR3 runs 15 residues. The CDR3 nucleotides read TGCGCCAGCAGCTTGGGACAGACCAAGAACACTGAAGCTTTCTTT. Encoded protein: CASSLGQTKNTEAFF.

This clonotype was seen ten or more times. The J gene is TRBJ2-7, the V gene TRBV20-1, with 7 bases matching TRBD1. Germline CDR1 is DFQATT and CDR2 is SNEGSKA (reference sequence). V was pared by 6 bases and J by 3 bases, with 8 bases of the junction left unmatched. This CDR3 has 13 amino acids. The CDR3 region has the DNA TGCAGTGCAAAGACAGGGATGGACTACGAGCAGTACTTC. Translated, it gives CSAKTGMDYEQYF.

This clonotype occurred many times. Germline is not matched at one junction end, which may reflect a read error. The chain links TRBV5-1 to TRBJ2-1, with a possible D match to TRBD2 (6 bases). Germline V gene data show CDR1 as SGHRS and CDR2 as YFSETQ. The CDR3 is 12 residues long. CDR3 DNA: TGCGCCAGCAGCTTGGGATGGGACTCGCTTAGCTTC. Its protein product is CASSLGWDSLSF.

This clonotype was found a few times. This chain uses TRBV12-3 or TRBV12-4 with TRBJ2-1; D is possibly TRBD2 (7 bases). Trimming removed 6 bases from V and 12 bases from J, with 12 bases in between. This CDR3 has 11 residues. This chain's CDR3 is CASSRGGGQFF. The CDR3 region has the DNA TGTGCCAGCAGCCGCGGGGGCGGGCAGTTCTTC.

This clonotype was seen a few times. The chain uses TRBV14 and TRBJ2-1; D is ambiguous. Between the trimmed V and J ends, which lost 3 bases and 0 bases, there was a span of 15 bases. CDR1 and CDR2 from the germline V gene are SGHDN and FVKESK. This CDR3 contains 17 residues. The CDR3 bases are TGTGCCAGCAGCCACTGGGTCGGTCCTACCTCCTACAATGAGCAGTTCTTC. Amino acids: CASSHWVGPTSYNEQFF.